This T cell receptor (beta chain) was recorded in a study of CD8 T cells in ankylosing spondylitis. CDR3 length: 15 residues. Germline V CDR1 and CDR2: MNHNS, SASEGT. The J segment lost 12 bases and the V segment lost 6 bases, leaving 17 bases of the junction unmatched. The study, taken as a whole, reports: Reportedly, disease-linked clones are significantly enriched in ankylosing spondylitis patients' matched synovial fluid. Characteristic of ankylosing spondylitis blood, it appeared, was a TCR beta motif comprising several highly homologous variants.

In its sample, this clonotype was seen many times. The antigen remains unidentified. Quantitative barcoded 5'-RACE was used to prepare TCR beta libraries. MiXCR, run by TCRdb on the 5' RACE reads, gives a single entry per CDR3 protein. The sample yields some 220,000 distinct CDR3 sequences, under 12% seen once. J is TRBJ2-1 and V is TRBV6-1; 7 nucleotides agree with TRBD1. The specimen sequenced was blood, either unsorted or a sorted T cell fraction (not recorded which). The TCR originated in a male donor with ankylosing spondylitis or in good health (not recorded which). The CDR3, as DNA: TGTGCCAGCAGCCTCTCGGGCGGACAGGTCAATAGGCAGTTCTTC. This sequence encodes CASSLSGGQVNRQFF.